Sequencing of this T cell receptor beta chain was carried out in a study of blood T cell repertoires in COVID-19. Background on the study: Acute and convalescent COVID-19 specimens originated in the United States, Italy and Spain. Nucleic acid was either cDNA or gDNA, and it came from T cells, B-cell-depleted T cells, or PBMCs.

CDR3 size: 16 residues. Germline V CDR1 and CDR2: PRHDT, FYEKMQ (reference sequence). V shed 5 bases and J 0 bases; nucleotides not matched to a gene: 7. Authors' data handling: Researchers report that nucleated cell counts were estimated from reference gene primer amplification. TCRdb's copy holds only in-frame clones and misses some; the assay was immunoSEQ multiplex PCR. V and J calls and clone size are copied from that table; D and trimming were computed from the DNA. Of 80,000 to 95,000 clones in the sample, roughly 85% were seen once. This chain connects TRBV13 to TRBJ2-1; 7 bases fit TRBD2. The specimen was peripheral blood. This clonotype was obtained from an elderly man with acute or convalescent COVID-19. Written as DNA, the CDR3 is TGTGCCAGCAGCGGAACTAGCGAGAGCTCCTACAATGAGCAGTTCTTC. Protein product: CASSGTSESSYNEQFF.